Below are 3 T cell receptor beta chains sequenced from a single sample in a study of blood T cell repertoires in COVID-19. Only in-frame clones appear in the TCRdb table, and some are missing; sequencing was by immunoSEQ multiplex PCR. The table shows 75,000 or so clones, with approximately 91% occurring only once. Input material: peripheral blood. These receptors all stem from a man aged 45-65 years with acute or convalescent COVID-19.

This chain uses TRBV7-9 with TRBJ1-4; D remains ambiguous. The CDR3 contains 14 residues. The germline CDR1 and CDR2 sequences are SEHNR and FQNEAQ (reference sequence). Between the trimmed V and J ends, which lost 5 bases and 0 bases, there was a span of 7 bases. As DNA, the CDR3 is TGTGCCAGCAGCCTCGGAGCAACTAATGAAAAACTGTTTTTT. Its protein product is CASSLGATNEKLFF.

The chain links TRBV5-6 to TRBJ1-2; D uncertain. The germline CDR1 and CDR2 sequences are SGHDT and YYEEEE. V dropped 5 bases and J dropped 3 bases, with 8 bases sitting between them. This CDR3 contains 12 residues. The CDR3 protein is CASRAGDYGYTF. CDR3 DNA: TGTGCCAGCAGGGCCGGGGACTATGGCTACACCTTC.

The rearrangement links TRBV7-8 to TRBJ1-5, with D perhaps matching TRBD1 (5 bases). From germline, CDR1 is SGHVS and CDR2 FQNEAQ. V dropped 6 bases and J dropped 2 bases, with 14 bases sitting between them. This CDR3 spans 15 amino acids. The CDR3 DNA follows: TGTGCCAGCAGTCCCCCGGGACTCGGCAATCAGCCCCAGCATTTT. Its protein product is CASSPPGLGNQPQHF.